Shown below are 12 T cell receptor beta chains from a single sample sequenced in a study of T-cell memory formation after mild COVID-19 (dated by TCRdb to the early 2020s). The receptor library was made with 5' RACE. Sequencing was performed on an Illumina NovaSeq 6000. TCRdb reworked the public reads: Q25 trimming with fastp, MiXCR clone assembly, productive beta chains retained. Merged by CDR3 protein, the rows form single entries marked with the most common genes and DNA. This sample gives around 90,000 distinct CDR3 sequences in total; about 14% of them show up just once. The ten most abundant clones make up around two fifths of the sample. The sample was PBMCs or a T cell subset sorted from them (not recorded which). These receptors were taken from a man between 18 and 35 years old who had mild COVID-19 (a few samples of this study predate the infection). The sample titles of this study are shuffled in the database, so cell type and time point are left out; the donor was told from shared clones.

J is TRBJ2-3 and V is TRBV3-1, with TRBD1 identical over 9 bases. This CDR3 contains 16 residues. Trimming at V came to 1 base and at J to 1 base, leaving 3 bases not matched to a gene. Germline values: CDR1 LGHDT, CDR2 YNNKEL (reference sequence). The CDR3 region is CASSQVGTGRTDTQYF. The CDR3 nucleotides read TGTGCCAGCAGCCAAGTAGGGACAGGGCGCACAGATACGCAGTATTTT.

The chain couples TRBV7-9 to TRBJ1-5, with D unclear. CDR3 length equals 15 residues. Germline CDR1 and CDR2: SEHNR and FQNEAQ (reference sequence). The ends were cut back, 1 base at V and 6 bases at J, with 13 bases in the middle. CDR3 residues: CASSLVGEGFQPQHF. DNA of the CDR3: TGTGCCAGCAGCTTAGTTGGGGAAGGCTTTCAGCCCCAGCATTTT.

The J gene is TRBJ2-1, the V gene TRBV6-2 or TRBV6-3; D might be TRBD1 (5 bases). V was pared by 3 bases and J by 5 bases, with 11 bases between. CDR1 is MNHEY and CDR2 is SVGEGT in the germline V gene. This CDR3 has 14 residues. CDR3 nucleotide sequence: TGTGCCAGCAGTTATGCAGGGTACCACAATGAGCAGTTCTTC. It codes for CASSYAGYHNEQFF.

This clonotype was found a few times. The genes are TRBV7-3 and TRBJ2-1; 9 positions match TRBD1. In germline, CDR1 is SGHTA, CDR2 FQGTGA. Germline trimming cut 4 bases from V and 10 bases from J; bases unmatched to any gene: 8. The CDR3 has 14 amino acids. DNA for the CDR3: TGTGCCAGCAGCTACCCCGGACAGGGGACCGAGCAGTTCTTC. The encoded protein is CASSYPGQGTEQFF.

This clonotype occurred a few times. V and J are TRBV19 and TRBJ1-5; 7 positions match TRBD1. Per germline, CDR1 LNHDA and CDR2 SQIVND (reference sequence). V gave up 3 bases and J gave up 3 bases; unmatched junction bases: 2. The CDR3 contains 14 residues. CDR3 nucleotide sequence: TGTGCCAGTAGTATCGGACAGGTCAATCAGCCCCAGCATTTT. It is translated as CASSIGQVNQPQHF.

The chain carries TRBV7-6 and TRBJ1-1; the D gene is possibly TRBD1 (5 bases). V gave up 1 base and J gave up 0 bases, with 21 bases separating them. Germline V gene lookup returns CDR1 SGHVS and CDR2 FNYEAQ. The CDR3 consists of 19 residues. CDR3 residues: CASSLGGGSTSAMNTEAFF. The DNA of the CDR3 is TGTGCCAGCAGCTTAGGGGGGGGGTCGACTTCGGCGATGAACACTGAAGCTTTCTTT. The variable domain in full, completed from reference TRBV7-6 and TRBJ1-1, reads GAGVSQSPRYKVTKRGQDVALRCDPISGHVSLYWYRQALGQGPEFLTYFNYEAQQDKSGLPNDRFSAERPEGSISTLTIQRTEQRDSAMYRCASSLGGGSTSAMNTEAFFGQGTRLTVV.

The chain recombines TRBV7-6 with TRBJ2-3, with D perhaps TRBD1 (7 bases). From germline, CDR1 is SGHVS and CDR2 FNYEAQ. CDR3 length: 16 amino acids. The V end was cut by 4 bases, the J end by 2 bases, with 16 bases between. The CDR3 coding sequence is TGTGCCAGCAGCTCCACAGGGGCGGGGATCACAGATACGCAGTATTTT. Encoded protein: CASSSTGAGITDTQYF.

A few counts support this clonotype. The chain joins TRBV29-1 to TRBJ2-3; no reliable D call. Looked up from germline, CDR1 is SQVTM and CDR2 is ANQGSEA. CDR3 length equals 16 residues. Trimming took off 0 bases at V and 0 bases at J, with 13 bases between the two ends. CDR3 coding DNA: TGCAGCGTTGAAGATCGGGCGGCCAGTAGCACAGATACGCAGTATTTT. It yields the protein CSVEDRAASSTDTQYF.

V and J are TRBV5-1 and TRBJ2-1; a possible D gene is TRBD1 (5 bases). CDR3 size: 13 residues. The V gene lost 5 bases and the J gene lost 10 bases, with 16 bases spanning the gap. Germline CDR1 reads SGHRS; CDR2 reads YFSETQ. In DNA, the CDR3 is TGCGCCAGCAGTCCAGGGAATCAAATCGAGCAGTTCTTC. This gives the protein CASSPGNQIEQFF.

J is TRBJ2-3 and V is TRBV19; a weak D match, TRBD2 (6 bases). V was clipped by 3 bases and J by 1 base, with 11 bases between them. There are 15 residues in the CDR3. Germline lookup yields CDR1 LNHDA and CDR2 SQIVND (reference sequence). CDR3 bases: TGTGCCAGTAGTATGGGGATAGCGGGCACAGATACGCAGTATTTT. It codes for CASSMGIAGTDTQYF.

This clonotype came up a few times. This chain uses TRBV28 with TRBJ2-7; D is uncertain. In germline, CDR1 is MDHEN, CDR2 SYDVKM. This CDR3 contains 13 residues. V was cut by 3 bases and J by 2 bases, with 8 bases left in between. This CDR3 is CASSFGPTYEQYV. The DNA of the CDR3 is TGTGCCAGCAGTTTCGGCCCCACCTACGAGCAGTACGTC.

The V gene is TRBV6-5, the J gene TRBJ2-5; D is ambiguous. V was clipped by 0 bases and J by 3 bases, with 8 bases between them. The CDR3 has 14 amino acids. Germline CDR1 is MNHEY and CDR2 is SVGAGI. For the CDR3, the DNA is TGTGCCAGCAGTTACTCCGACTTCAAAGAGACCCAGTACTTC. Its protein product is CASSYSDFKETQYF.